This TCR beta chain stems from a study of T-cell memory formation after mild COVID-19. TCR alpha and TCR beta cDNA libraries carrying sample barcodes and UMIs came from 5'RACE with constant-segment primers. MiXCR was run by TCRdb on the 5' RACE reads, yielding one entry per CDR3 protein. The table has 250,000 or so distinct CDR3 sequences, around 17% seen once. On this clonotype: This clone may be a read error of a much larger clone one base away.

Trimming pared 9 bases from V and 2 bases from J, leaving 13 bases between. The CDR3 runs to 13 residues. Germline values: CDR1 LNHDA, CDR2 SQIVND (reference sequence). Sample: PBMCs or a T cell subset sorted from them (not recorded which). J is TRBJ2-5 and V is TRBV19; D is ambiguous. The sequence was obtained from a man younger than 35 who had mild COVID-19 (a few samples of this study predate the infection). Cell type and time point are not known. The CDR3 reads CARSPPEQETQYF. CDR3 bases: TGTGCCAGGAGTCCCCCAGAACAAGAGACCCAGTACTTC.